The 2 T cell receptor beta chains given below trace back to one sample, sequenced in a study of blood T cell repertoires in COVID-19. Sequencing used immunoSEQ multiplex PCR; TCRdb keeps in-frame clones, though not all of them. The data show approximately 290,000 clones, around 89% seen once. Sequencing was done on a sample of peripheral blood. The origin of the receptors is a man aged 25 to 45 with acute or convalescent COVID-19.

The chain has TRBV4-1 and TRBJ2-6; perhaps TRBD2 as D (6 bases). The CDR3 has 15 residues. Deletions cut 1 base from V and 2 bases from J, with 6 bases between. Germline V gene data show CDR1 as MGHRA and CDR2 as YSYEKL. This chain's CDR3 is CASSQGGAGANVLTF. The CDR3 DNA reads as TGCGCCAGCAGCCAAGGCGGGGCTGGGGCCAACGTCCTGACTTTC.

The gene calls are TRBV7-9 and TRBJ2-7; tentatively, D is TRBD2 (6 bases). Germline lookup yields CDR1 SEHNR and CDR2 FQNEAQ (reference sequence). V lost 1 base, J lost 7 bases, and 14 bases lay in between. This CDR3 has 14 amino acids. CDR3 DNA sequence: TGTGCCAGCAGCTTAGTTTCGGGGGTGGGTGAGCAGTACTTC. Translation: CASSLVSGVGEQYF.